This TCR beta chain comes out of a study of cytomegalovirus exposure and HLA in healthy donors. Regarding the study as a whole: TCR beta V- and J-gene trimming was later associated with a missense DCLRE1C variant. A later analysis found that most CMV-associated TCR beta chains appeared HLA-restricted. Previously analyzed data showed that most TCR beta V segments were productive at a frequency of about 87% or about 30%.

On this clone: Its matching antigen is unknown.

With 60 Vbeta and 13 Jbeta primers, the PCR was carried out. Original data processing: About 83 million unique TCR beta chains, 10 million to 14 million shared, were counted in a later analysis. Sequencing used immunoSEQ multiplex PCR; TCRdb keeps in-frame clones, though not all of them. V, J and clone size reflect that table, while D and trimming were determined from the DNA. The table records some 140,000 clones, 65% to 80% of them present only once. The CDR3 loop spans 17 amino acids. J lost 0 bases, V lost 10 bases, and 9 bases had no gene match. CDR1 and CDR2 (germline): ENHRY, SYGVKD. This TCR derives from a human donor in good health. The chain is built from TRBV10-3 and TRBJ2-2; 12 bases are shared with TRBD2. Material for sequencing was PBMCs. The chain's CDR3 is CATPRLAGGANTGELFF. CDR3 DNA: TGTGCCACCCCCCGCCTAGCGGGAGGGGCGAACACCGGGGAGCTGTTTTTT.